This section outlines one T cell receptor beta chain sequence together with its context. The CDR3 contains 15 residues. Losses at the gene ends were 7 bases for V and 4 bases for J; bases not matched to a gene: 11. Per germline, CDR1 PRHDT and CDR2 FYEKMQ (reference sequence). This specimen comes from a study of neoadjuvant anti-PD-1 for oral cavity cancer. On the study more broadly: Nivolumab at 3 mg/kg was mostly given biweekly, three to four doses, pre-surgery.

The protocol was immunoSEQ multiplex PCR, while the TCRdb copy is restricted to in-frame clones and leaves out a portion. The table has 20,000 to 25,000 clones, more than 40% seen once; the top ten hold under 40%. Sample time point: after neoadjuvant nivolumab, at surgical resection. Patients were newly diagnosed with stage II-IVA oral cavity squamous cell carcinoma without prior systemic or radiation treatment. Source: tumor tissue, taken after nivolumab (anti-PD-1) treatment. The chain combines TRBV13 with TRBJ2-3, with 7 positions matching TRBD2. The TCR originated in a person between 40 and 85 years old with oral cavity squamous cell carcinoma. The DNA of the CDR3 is TGTGCCAGCACTTCGGACTCCCGGGGGGCAGATACGCAGTATTTT. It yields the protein CASTSDSRGADTQYF. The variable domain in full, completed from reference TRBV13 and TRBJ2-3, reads AAGVIQSPRHLIKEKRETATLKCYPIPRHDTVYWYQQGPGQDPQFLISFYEKMQSDKGSIPDRFSAQQFSDYHSELNMSSLELGDSALYFCASTSDSRGADTQYFGPGTRLTVL.